The present T cell receptor beta chain was sequenced within a study of T cell clonality in common variable immunodeficiency. This clone has ten or more counts. The antigen is undetermined. Assay used: immunoSEQ multiplex PCR; TCRdb lists only in-frame clones, some missing. The sample holds about 35,000 clones, and no clone turns up only once. Overall study findings and caveats: CVID subjects shared fewer TCRbeta clones than healthy controls did.

This clonotype originated in a person aged 18 to 70 in good health. The specimen sequenced was peripheral blood mononuclear cells.

The CDR3 sequence: CASSQPGQAEQETQYF. The CDR3 bases that were read are TGTGCCAGCAGCCAACCCGGACAGGCTGAGCAAGAGACC. This chain links TRBV3-1 (or the pseudogene TRBV3-2) with TRBJ2-5, with 7 bases identical to TRBD1. From the germline J gene comes the end of the CDR3, since the read stops 3 residues before it. Germline assignment: CDR1 LGHDT and CDR2 YNNKEL (reference sequence). The trim removed 2 bases at V and 2 bases at J, leaving 8 bases unmatched. The CDR3 extends over 16 amino acids.